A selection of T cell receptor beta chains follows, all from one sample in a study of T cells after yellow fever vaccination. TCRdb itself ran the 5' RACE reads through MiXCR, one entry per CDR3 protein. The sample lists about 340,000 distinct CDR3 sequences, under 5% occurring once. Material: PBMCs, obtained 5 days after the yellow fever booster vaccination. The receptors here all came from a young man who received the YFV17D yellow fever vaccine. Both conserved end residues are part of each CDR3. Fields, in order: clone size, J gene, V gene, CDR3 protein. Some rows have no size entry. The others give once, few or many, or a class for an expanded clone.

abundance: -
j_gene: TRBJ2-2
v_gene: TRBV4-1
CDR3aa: CASKRTGSLAIPQTGELFF

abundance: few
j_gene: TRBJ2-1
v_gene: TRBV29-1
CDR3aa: CSARPSYNEQFF

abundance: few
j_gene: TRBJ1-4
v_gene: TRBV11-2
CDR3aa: CASSLEGHTAGKLFF

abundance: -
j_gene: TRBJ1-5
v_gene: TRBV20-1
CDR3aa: CSARDYRTGSNQPQHF

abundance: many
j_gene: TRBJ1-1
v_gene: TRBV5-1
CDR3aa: CASSLGSGTNTEAFF

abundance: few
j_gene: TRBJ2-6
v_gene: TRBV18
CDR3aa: CASSPSHKTDNVLTF

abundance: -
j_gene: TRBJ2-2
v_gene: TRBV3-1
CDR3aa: CASSQSFNGELFF

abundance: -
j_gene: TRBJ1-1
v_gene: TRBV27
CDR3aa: CASSLSFSGTEAFF

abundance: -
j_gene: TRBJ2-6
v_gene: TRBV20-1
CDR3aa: CSAGPTGGPSGANVLTF

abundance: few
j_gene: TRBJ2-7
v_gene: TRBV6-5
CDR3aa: CASRADRGGDEQYF

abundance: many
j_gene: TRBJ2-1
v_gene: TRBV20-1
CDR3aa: CSAPLAGGPNNEQFF

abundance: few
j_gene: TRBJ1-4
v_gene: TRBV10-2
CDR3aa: CASSSQQGGSNEKLFF

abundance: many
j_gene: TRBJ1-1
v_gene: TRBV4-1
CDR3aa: CASSQEWAGIMNTEAFF

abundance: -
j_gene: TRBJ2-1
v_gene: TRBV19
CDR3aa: CASSIGSTYNEQFF

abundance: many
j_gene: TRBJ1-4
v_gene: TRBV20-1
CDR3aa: CSARGLGGINEKLFF

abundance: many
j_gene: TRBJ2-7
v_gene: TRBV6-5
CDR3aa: CASRSWSYEQYF

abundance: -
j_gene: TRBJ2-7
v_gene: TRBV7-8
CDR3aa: CASSSTSHAEQYF

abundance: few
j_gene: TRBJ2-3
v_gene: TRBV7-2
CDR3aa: CASSPSRAQTTQYF

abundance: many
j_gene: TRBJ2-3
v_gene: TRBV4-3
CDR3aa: CASSQEAAGGLGTDTQYF

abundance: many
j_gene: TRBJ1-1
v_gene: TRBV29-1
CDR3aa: CSATPGGTEAFF

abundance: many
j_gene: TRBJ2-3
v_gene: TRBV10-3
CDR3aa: CAISERGQADTQYF

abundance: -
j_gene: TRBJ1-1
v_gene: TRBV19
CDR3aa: CASSVGMNTEAFF

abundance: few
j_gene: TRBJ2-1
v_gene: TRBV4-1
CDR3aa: CASSLDPGLPEQFF

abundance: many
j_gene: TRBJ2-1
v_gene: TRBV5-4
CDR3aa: CASSWGNEQFF

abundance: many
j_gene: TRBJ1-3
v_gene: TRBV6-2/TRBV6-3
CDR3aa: CASKPGDGNTIYF

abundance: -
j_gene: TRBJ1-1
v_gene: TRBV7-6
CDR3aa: CASSLATPKSGTEAFF

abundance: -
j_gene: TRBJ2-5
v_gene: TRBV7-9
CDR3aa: CASSLGTGAAETQYF

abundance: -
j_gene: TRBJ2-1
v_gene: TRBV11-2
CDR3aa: CATQVQFF

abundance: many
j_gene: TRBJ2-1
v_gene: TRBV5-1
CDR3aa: CASSLQGTGYNEQFF

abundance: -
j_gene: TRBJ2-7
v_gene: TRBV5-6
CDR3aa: CASSLRGLPKSEQYF

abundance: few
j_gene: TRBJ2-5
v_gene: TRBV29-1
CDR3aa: CSVEDPASGGLETQYF

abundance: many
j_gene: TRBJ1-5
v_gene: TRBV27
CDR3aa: CASSLPGKNQPQHF

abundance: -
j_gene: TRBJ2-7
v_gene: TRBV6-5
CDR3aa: CASSYSKWGAQGEQYF

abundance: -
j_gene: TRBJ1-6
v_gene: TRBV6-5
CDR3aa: CASRGSSSYNSPLHF

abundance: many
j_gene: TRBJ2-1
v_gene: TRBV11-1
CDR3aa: CASSLGPSGTDLNEQFF

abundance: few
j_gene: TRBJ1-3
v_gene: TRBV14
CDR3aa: CASSRTQGASRNTIYF

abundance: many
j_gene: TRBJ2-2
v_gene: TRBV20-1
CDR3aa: CSARDETNTGELFF

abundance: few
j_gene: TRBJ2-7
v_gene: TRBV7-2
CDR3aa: CASSLNPRQEYEQYF